These 11 T cell receptor beta chains share one sample of origin, sequenced in a study of blood T cell repertoires in COVID-19. TCRdb's table, derived via immunoSEQ multiplex PCR, lists solely in-frame clones and lacks some. Counted here are 180,000 or so clones, 89% occurring once; the ten biggest clones make up approximately 2.1%. The sequencing sample was made of PBMCs or T cells enriched from blood (not recorded which). The origin of the receptors is a woman aged 40 to 50 with acute COVID-19.

This chain uses TRBV7-8 with TRBJ1-5; D gene uncertain. The V end lost 2 bases, the J end lost 1 base, and 12 bases lay between the germline ends. Germline V gives CDR1 SGHVS, CDR2 FQNEAQ. The CDR3 sequence is 16 residues long. CDR3 sequence: CASSLKGGLSNQPQHF. Here the CDR3 DNA reads TGTGCCAGCAGCTTAAAAGGAGGGTTGAGCAATCAGCCCCAGCATTTT.

The rearrangement uses TRBV4-3 and TRBJ1-1; a possible D gene is TRBD1 (5 bases). Trimming pared 2 bases from V and 1 base from J, leaving 17 bases between. This CDR3 contains 17 residues. Germline V gives CDR1 LGHNA, CDR2 YSLEER. The CDR3 DNA reads as TGCGCCAGCAGCCAAAGAATAACGACAGCTAAGAACACTGAAGCTTTCTTT. Protein: CASSQRITTAKNTEAFF.

The chain carries TRBV27 and TRBJ1-2; D is ambiguous. CDR3 size: 15 residues. The V gene lost 3 bases and the J gene lost 4 bases, with 15 bases spanning the gap. CDR1 MNHEY and CDR2 SMNVEV come from the germline V gene (reference sequence). The CDR3 nucleotides read TGTGCCAGCAGTTTTGTTCCAATCAGATTCTATGGCTACACCTTC. The encoded protein is CASSFVPIRFYGYTF.

Here the CDR3 reads CASSTARTGYNEQFF. In DNA, the CDR3 is TGTGCCAGTAGTACCGCTAGGACAGGGTACAATGAGCAGTTCTTC. The chain recombines TRBV19 with TRBJ2-1, with 8 positions matching TRBD1. Losses at the gene ends were 4 bases for V and 4 bases for J; bases not matched to a gene: 6. This CDR3 has 15 amino acids. Germline values: CDR1 LNHDA, CDR2 SQIVND (reference sequence). Full variable domain (outside the CDR3, taken from reference TRBV19 and TRBJ2-1): DGGITQSPKYLFRKEGQNVTLSCEQNLNHDAMYWYRQDPGQGLRLIYYSQIVNDFQKGDIAEGYSVSREKKESFPLTVTSAQKNPTAFYLCASSTARTGYNEQFFGPGTRLTVL.

The genes are TRBV3-1 (or the pseudogene TRBV3-2) and TRBJ2-1; 9 nucleotides agree with TRBD2. This CDR3 is 16 amino acids long. Looked up from germline, CDR1 is LGHDT and CDR2 is YNNKEL (reference sequence). Trimming at V came to 1 base and at J to 8 bases, leaving 9 bases not matched to a gene. The CDR3 DNA sequence: TGTGCCAGCAGCCAAGGGGGAAGCGGGAGGATGGATGAGCAGTTCTTC. Translating it yields CASSQGGSGRMDEQFF.

V gene TRBV10-3 combines with J gene TRBJ2-7; D is unclear. The length of the CDR3 is 13 residues. Germline CDR1 reads ENHRY; CDR2 reads SYGVKD. V lost 2 bases and J 3 bases, leaving 8 bases between the germline ends. The DNA of the CDR3 is TGTGCCATCAGTGAGCGAGTGAGCTACGAGCAGTACTTC. Its protein is CAISERVSYEQYF.

This clone has just one count. The rearrangement links TRBV7-6 to TRBJ2-3, with TRBD2 identical over 10 bases. There are 16 residues in the CDR3. V was clipped by 4 bases and J by 0 bases; unmatched bases: 4. CDR1 SGHVS and CDR2 FNYEAQ come from the germline V gene. The DNA for the CDR3 is TGTGCCAGCAGCTCCCAGACTAGCGGGAGCACAGATACGCAGTATTTT. It yields the protein CASSSQTSGSTDTQYF.

V gene TRBV18 combines with J gene TRBJ1-1; TRBD1 matches 10 bases. V lost 1 base, J lost 0 bases, and 2 bases stayed unmatched. Looked up from germline, CDR1 is KGHSH and CDR2 is LQKENI. The CDR3 loop spans 16 amino acids. The DNA of the CDR3 is TGTGCCAGCTCACCACAGGGACAGGGGATGAACACTGAAGCTTTCTTT. This gives the protein CASSPQGQGMNTEAFF.

The chain links TRBV19 to TRBJ1-3, with TRBD1 identical over 8 bases. Germline loops: CDR1 LNHDA, CDR2 SQIVND (reference sequence). This CDR3 spans 14 amino acids. V shed 7 bases and J 4 bases; nucleotides not matched to a gene: 6. This CDR3 is CASTLTGDGNTIYF. In DNA form, the CDR3 reads TGTGCCAGTACCTTGACAGGGGACGGAAACACCATATATTTT.

The chain is built from TRBV7-8 and TRBJ1-6, with D perhaps TRBD1 (6 bases). Germline V gene sequence: CDR1 SGHVS, CDR2 FQNEAQ. The CDR3 length is 14 residues. Trimming took 5 bases from V and 9 from J, leaving 14 bases between them. CDR3 sequence (DNA): TGTGCCAGCAGCCCTCGGGGGGCGGGTTCACCCCTCCACTTT. This codes for CASSPRGAGSPLHF.

This chain links TRBV13 with TRBJ1-2, with 8 bases that match TRBD1. The germline CDR1 and CDR2 sequences are PRHDT and FYEKMQ (reference sequence). CDR3 length: 14 amino acids. The trim removed 6 bases at V and 5 bases at J, leaving 8 bases unmatched. The CDR3 coding sequence is TGTGCCAGCAGACCACAGGGGGGGTTTTATGGCTACACCTTC. This codes for CASRPQGGFYGYTF.